The T cell receptor beta chain under discussion was sequenced for a study of chemoradiotherapy in HPV16-positive cancers. Produced via immunoSEQ multiplex PCR; TCRdb's table is partial and in-frame only. The table lists several hundred clones, 90% of them singletons. The starting material was tumor tissue, obtained from a patient who underwent chemoradiotherapy. The TCR sequence derives from a human donor with HPV-associated anogenital cancer.

The CDR3 reads CASGPTKNIQYF. CDR3 coding DNA: TGTGCCAGCGGACCCACCAAAAACATTCAGTACTTC. The chain carries TRBV2 and TRBJ2-4; D gene unclear. The CDR3 has 12 amino acids. Trimming removed 8 bases from V and 2 bases from J, with 7 bases in between. Looked up from germline, CDR1 is SNHLY and CDR2 is FYNNEI.